The 9 T cell receptor beta chains below were found in one sample sequenced in a study of spatial heterogeneity in lung cancer. Time point here: sample taken at primary tumor resection. The sequenced material consisted of unsorted whole RNA from tumor, nontumor lung or frozen PBMC. TCRdb itself ran the 5' RACE reads through MiXCR, one entry per CDR3 protein. The repertoire consists of tens of thousands of distinct CDR3 sequences, with around 7.5% occurring once and the leading ten covering under 30%. This specimen was PBMCs, taken at surgery. The source of these receptors is a male donor with early-stage non-small cell lung cancer.

V gene TRBV6-1 combines with J gene TRBJ1-2, with D maybe TRBD1 (6 bases). The CDR3 totals 15 residues. Trimming removed 0 bases from V and 0 bases from J, with 8 bases in between. CDR1 and CDR2 from the germline V gene are MNHNS and SASEGT. This chain's CDR3 is CASSEADSPNYGYTF. The CDR3, as DNA: TGTGCCAGCAGTGAAGCGGACAGTCCTAACTATGGCTACACCTTC.

The sample holds many counts of this clonotype. This chain joins TRBV19 and TRBJ2-1; D ambiguous. In germline, CDR1 is LNHDA, CDR2 SQIVND (reference sequence). Trimming removed 7 bases from V and 4 bases from J, with 14 bases in between. CDR3 length: 14 amino acids. CDR3 coding DNA: TGTGCCAGTAAGGCAGTGGCAAGATACAATGAGCAGTTCTTC. Its translation: CASKAVARYNEQFF.

At least ten counts were recorded for this clonotype. The chain employs TRBV20-1 and TRBJ2-3; possibly TRBD2 for D (5 bases). Deletions cut 6 bases from V and 4 bases from J, with 5 bases between. This CDR3 has 10 residues. Per the germline V gene, CDR1 is DFQATT and CDR2 is SNEGSKA (reference sequence). CDR3 nucleotide sequence: TGCAGTGCCGGGGCAGATACGCAGTATTTT. Encoded protein: CSAGADTQYF.

This clonotype was seen at least ten times. This chain joins TRBV7-9 and TRBJ1-2, with TRBD1 matching over 7 bases. The CDR3 has 14 residues. Germline CDR1 and CDR2: SEHNR and FQNEAQ (reference sequence). With V trimmed by 1 base and J by 8 bases, 7 bases remained unmatched. The CDR3 here is CASSLETGSRGYTF. The DNA of the CDR3 is TGTGCCAGCAGCTTAGAGACAGGGTCAAGAGGCTACACCTTC.

At least ten counts were recorded for this clonotype. The J gene is TRBJ1-1, the V gene TRBV20-1; D possibly corresponds to TRBD1 (6 bases). V was cut by 4 bases and J by 4 bases, with 7 bases left in between. From germline, CDR1 is DFQATT and CDR2 SNEGSKA (reference sequence). The CDR3 is made up of 11 amino acids. DNA of the CDR3: TGCAGTGCTAAAGGGGGCACTGAAGCTTTCTTT. This sequence encodes CSAKGGTEAFF.

J is TRBJ1-2 and V is TRBV19, with D uncertain. Germline lookup yields CDR1 LNHDA and CDR2 SQIVND (reference sequence). V lost 5 bases to trimming and J lost 6 bases, with 16 bases between them. The CDR3 runs to 14 residues. DNA of the CDR3: TGTGCCAGTAGTGAACGTGGAGGGAGCGATGGCTACACCTTC. Its translation: CASSERGGSDGYTF.

This clonotype was seen repeatedly, ten times or more. The CDR3 sequence: CAISEGAGTGELFF. CDR3 DNA: TGTGCCATCAGTGAGGGGGCAGGGACCGGGGAGCTGTTTTTT. The V gene is TRBV10-3, the J gene TRBJ2-2; D is perhaps TRBD1 (5 bases). The CDR3 has 14 residues. V lost 2 bases, J lost 5 bases, and 9 bases lay in between. CDR1 ENHRY and CDR2 SYGVKD come from the germline V gene.

In this sample, this clonotype turned up many times. The J gene is TRBJ2-4, the V gene TRBV29-1; TRBD1 might be the D (6 bases). Germline V gene data show CDR1 as SQVTM and CDR2 as ANQGSEA. The CDR3 totals 14 residues. The V end was cut by 6 bases, the J end by 0 bases, with 12 bases between. For the CDR3, the DNA is TGCAGCGTCCAGGACAGATTAGCCAAAAACATTCAGTACTTC. This gives the protein CSVQDRLAKNIQYF.

This clonotype was seen at least ten times. The chain uses TRBV11-2 and TRBJ1-2; D is undetermined. CDR1 is SGHAT, CDR2 FQNNGV, per germline. Trimming removed 2 bases at V and 4 bases at J, with 14 bases between. This CDR3 is 15 amino acids long. The CDR3 here is CASSLPPPGGYGYTF. The CDR3 nucleotides read TGTGCCAGCAGCTTACCCCCTCCGGGAGGCTATGGCTACACCTTC.